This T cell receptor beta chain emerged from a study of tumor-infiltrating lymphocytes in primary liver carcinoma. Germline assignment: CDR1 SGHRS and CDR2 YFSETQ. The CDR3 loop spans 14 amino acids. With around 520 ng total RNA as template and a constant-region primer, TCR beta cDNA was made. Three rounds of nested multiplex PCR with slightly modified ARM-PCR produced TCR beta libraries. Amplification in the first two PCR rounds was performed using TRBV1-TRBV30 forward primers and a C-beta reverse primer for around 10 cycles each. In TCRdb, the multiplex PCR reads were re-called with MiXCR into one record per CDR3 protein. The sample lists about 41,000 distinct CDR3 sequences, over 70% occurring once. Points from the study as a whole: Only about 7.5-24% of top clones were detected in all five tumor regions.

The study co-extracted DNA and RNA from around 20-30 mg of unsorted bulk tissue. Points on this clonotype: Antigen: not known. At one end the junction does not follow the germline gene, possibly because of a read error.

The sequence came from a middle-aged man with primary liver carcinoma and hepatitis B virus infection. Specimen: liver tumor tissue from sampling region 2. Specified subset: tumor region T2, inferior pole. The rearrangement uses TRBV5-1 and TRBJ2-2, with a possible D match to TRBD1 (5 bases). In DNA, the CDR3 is TGCACCAGCAGCGCTACAGGGAACACCGGGGAGCTGTTTTTT. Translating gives CTSSATGNTGELFF.